The 20 T cell receptor beta chains below come from one sample, sequenced in a study of response to subunit inactivated influenza vaccine. MiXCR, applied by TCRdb to the RT-PCR reads, yields one record per CDR3 protein. The sample contains about 530,000 distinct CDR3 sequences, over 10% of which appear only once. The material sequenced was PBMCs from blood, taken 40 to 50 days after vaccination. The receptors originated from a man aged 45-65 years who received an inactivated influenza vaccine.

The genes are TRBV20-1 and TRBJ1-1; tentatively, D is TRBD1 (5 bases). The V end lost 6 bases, the J end lost 1 base, and 9 bases lay between the germline ends. Germline V gene lookup returns CDR1 DFQATT and CDR2 SNEGSKA (reference sequence). The CDR3 sequence is 12 residues long. This chain's CDR3 is CSAEGWNTEAFF. The CDR3, as DNA: TGCAGTGCCGAGGGGTGGAACACTGAAGCTTTCTTT.

This clonotype occurred many times. The rearrangement links TRBV5-4 to TRBJ2-2; D not resolved. The CDR3 length is 13 residues. Per the germline V gene, CDR1 is SGHNT and CDR2 is YYREEE (reference sequence). Trimming took 3 bases from V and 4 from J, leaving 7 bases between them. CDR3 loop: CASSSLVTGELFF. For the CDR3, the DNA is TGTGCCAGCAGCTCTTTAGTCACCGGGGAGCTGTTTTTT.

The chain is built from TRBV28 and TRBJ2-5; the D gene is possibly TRBD1 (6 bases). V was trimmed by 2 bases and J by 3 bases, leaving 16 bases between them. Germline CDR1 and CDR2: MDHEN and SYDVKM. This CDR3 is built from 16 residues. The CDR3 protein is CASSLPPAGVKETQYF. The CDR3 DNA reads TGTGCCAGCAGTTTACCCCCCGCAGGGGTGAAAGAGACCCAGTACTTC.

The chain has TRBV13 and TRBJ2-3; 11 positions agree with TRBD2. CDR1 is PRHDT and CDR2 is FYEKMQ in the germline V gene (reference sequence). Trimming removed 2 bases from V and 4 bases from J; junction bases left unmatched: 20. This CDR3 contains 21 residues. Here the CDR3 reads CASSLLGLGTPLAGEADTQYF. The CDR3, as DNA: TGTGCCAGCAGCTTATTGGGCCTTGGGACACCACTAGCGGGAGAGGCAGATACGCAGTATTTT.

The rearrangement joins TRBV5-1 to TRBJ2-2; perhaps TRBD1 as D (5 bases). This CDR3 is built from 15 residues. Trimming shortened V by 1 base and J by 0 bases, and 7 bases separated the two germline ends. Germline assignment: CDR1 SGHRS and CDR2 YFSETQ. The CDR3 DNA sequence: TGCGCCAGCAGCTTGACAGGTTCGAACACCGGGGAGCTGTTTTTT. Translated: CASSLTGSNTGELFF. Together with reference TRBV5-1 and TRBJ2-2, the CDR3 gives the full variable domain: KAGVTQTPRYLIKTRGQQVTLSCSPISGHRSVSWYQQTPGQGLQFLFEYFSETQRNKGNFPGRFSGRQFSNSRSEMNVSTLELGDSALYLCASSLTGSNTGELFFGEGSRLTVL.

V gene TRBV12-3 or TRBV12-4 combines with J gene TRBJ1-2; D gene uncertain. The germline V and J ends were trimmed by 5 bases and 7 bases, with 8 bases remaining between them. This CDR3 is built from 11 residues. The CDR3 sequence is CASSLPSGYTF. The CDR3 coding sequence is TGTGCCAGCAGTCTCCCGAGTGGCTACACCTTC.

The table lists this clonotype with a few counts. This sequence joins TRBV20-1 and TRBJ1-1, with 7 bases lining up with TRBD1. Losses at the gene ends were 4 bases for V and 4 bases for J; bases not matched to a gene: 3. CDR1 and CDR2 from the germline V gene are DFQATT and SNEGSKA (reference sequence). The CDR3 extends over 12 amino acids. Here the CDR3 reads CSATRDSTEAFF. The CDR3 DNA reads TGCAGTGCTACCCGGGACAGCACTGAAGCTTTCTTT.

This clonotype was observed a handful of times. The chain joins TRBV27 to TRBJ2-1, with D tentatively TRBD1 (6 bases). This CDR3 is 18 amino acids long. The V end lost 3 bases, the J end lost 6 bases, and 24 bases lay between the germline ends. CDR1 is MNHEY and CDR2 is SMNVEV in the germline V gene (reference sequence). This CDR3 is CASSFQINPGQKSNEQFF. The CDR3 DNA reads TGTGCCAGCAGTTTCCAAATCAATCCGGGACAAAAGAGCAATGAGCAGTTCTTC.

The V gene is TRBV6-1, the J gene TRBJ2-5, with D perhaps matching TRBD2 (7 bases). Between the trimmed V and J ends, which lost 9 bases and 2 bases, there was a span of 16 bases. The CDR3 is 14 amino acids. Germline CDR1 reads MNHNS; CDR2 reads SASEGT. Here the CDR3 reads CASSRTRGQETQYF. DNA for the CDR3: TGTGCCAGTTCACGGACTAGGGGGCAAGAGACCCAGTACTTC.

The genes are TRBV20-1 and TRBJ2-7, with a weak D call TRBD1 (6 bases). V dropped 1 base and J dropped 1 base, with 8 bases sitting between them. The CDR3 is made up of 13 amino acids. Germline V gene lookup returns CDR1 DFQATT and CDR2 SNEGSKA (reference sequence). The CDR3 here is CSARAGTSYEQYF. Written as DNA, the CDR3 is TGCAGTGCTAGAGCAGGGACATCCTACGAGCAGTACTTC.

V is TRBV27 and J is TRBJ2-6; D remains ambiguous. This CDR3 region has 16 residues. Trimming took 6 bases from V and 0 from J, leaving 12 bases between them. Looked up from germline, CDR1 is MNHEY and CDR2 is SMNVEV (reference sequence). Here the CDR3 reads CASSRVTSSGANVLTF. The CDR3 nucleotides read TGTGCCAGCAGCCGAGTGACCAGCTCTGGGGCCAACGTCCTGACTTTC.

This clonotype has more than one count but fewer than ten. The chain couples TRBV11-2 to TRBJ2-1; tentative D call: TRBD2 (5 bases). The CDR3 totals 16 residues. The V gene lost 3 bases and the J gene lost 1 base, with 13 bases spanning the gap. Germline CDR1 SGHAT, CDR2 FQNNGV. The CDR3, as DNA: TGTGCCAGCAGCTTCGGAGGAGGCCGTTCCTACAATGAGCAGTTCTTC. The encoded protein is CASSFGGGRSYNEQFF.

Many counts were recorded for this clonotype. V gene TRBV27 combines with J gene TRBJ2-4; D is ambiguous. The V gene lost 4 bases and the J gene lost 8 bases, with 18 bases spanning the gap. CDR1 MNHEY and CDR2 SMNVEV come from the germline V gene (reference sequence). The length of the CDR3 is 15 residues. The CDR3 is CASSWGGVAKDIQYF. The CDR3 region has the DNA TGTGCCAGCAGTTGGGGTGGGGTGGCCAAGGACATTCAGTACTTC.

This clonotype was detected only a few times. The genes are TRBV20-1 and TRBJ1-4; 10 bases fit TRBD1. The germline V gene encodes CDR1 DFQATT and CDR2 SNEGSKA (reference sequence). The CDR3 contains 15 residues. V lost 3 bases, J lost 4 bases, and 5 bases stayed unmatched. CDR3 nucleotide sequence: TGCAGTGCTAGGGGGACAGGGGTATATAATGAAAAACTGTTTTTT. Encoded protein: CSARGTGVYNEKLFF.

This clonotype was counted a few times. V is TRBV7-3 and J is TRBJ2-1, with 8 bases matching TRBD2. Germline V gene data show CDR1 as SGHTA and CDR2 as FQGTGA. The CDR3 contains 16 residues. Unmatched junction bases numbered 5, after V lost 4 bases and J lost 0 bases. The CDR3 DNA follows: TGTGCCAGCAGCTACTTAGCGGGGAGCTCCTACAATGAGCAGTTCTTC. This codes for CASSYLAGSSYNEQFF.

The rearrangement links TRBV5-1 to TRBJ2-1; 10 positions agree with TRBD2. Germline V CDR1 and CDR2: SGHRS, YFSETQ. The CDR3 has 16 residues. J was trimmed by 4 bases and V by 0 bases; bases with no gene match: 4. In DNA form, the CDR3 reads TGCGCCAGCAGCTTGGTGGCTAGCGGGGGTTACAATGAGCAGTTCTTC. Protein product: CASSLVASGGYNEQFF. Full variable domain (missing parts from reference TRBV5-1 and TRBJ2-1): KAGVTQTPRYLIKTRGQQVTLSCSPISGHRSVSWYQQTPGQGLQFLFEYFSETQRNKGNFPGRFSGRQFSNSRSEMNVSTLELGDSALYLCASSLVASGGYNEQFFGPGTRLTVL.

J is TRBJ1-5 and V is TRBV12-3 or TRBV12-4; 8 nucleotides line up with TRBD1. Germline trimming cut 2 bases from V and 0 bases from J; bases unmatched to any gene: 18. The CDR3 is 21 amino acids. CDR3 coding DNA: TGTGCCAGCAGTTTATTAAGCTTGGGGGGGACAGGAATTTATAGCAATCAGCCCCAGCATTTT. Translating gives CASSLLSLGGTGIYSNQPQHF.

This clonotype has only a few counts. The chain uses TRBV5-1 and TRBJ2-7; a possible D gene is TRBD1 (6 bases). In germline, CDR1 is SGHRS, CDR2 YFSETQ. There are 12 residues in the CDR3. V dropped 4 bases and J dropped 7 bases, with 12 bases sitting between them. DNA of the CDR3: TGCGCCAGCAGCCTGAAGACAGGAGAGCAGTACTTC. Translation gives CASSLKTGEQYF. The whole variable domain, filled in from reference TRBV5-1 and TRBJ2-7, reads KAGVTQTPRYLIKTRGQQVTLSCSPISGHRSVSWYQQTPGQGLQFLFEYFSETQRNKGNFPGRFSGRQFSNSRSEMNVSTLELGDSALYLCASSLKTGEQYFGPGTRLTVT.

Only a few counts were recorded for this clonotype. The rearrangement joins TRBV6-1 to TRBJ2-7; D gene unclear. CDR1 and CDR2 from the germline V gene are MNHNS and SASEGT. The CDR3 has 13 residues. Trimming shortened V by 2 bases and J by 6 bases, and 11 bases separated the two germline ends. The CDR3 DNA reads as TGTGCCAGCAGTGAAAGTAGGAAGAGCGAGCAGTACTTC. Its translation is CASSESRKSEQYF.

The rearrangement uses TRBV28 and TRBJ2-5; D is unclear. Germline CDR1 reads MDHEN; CDR2 reads SYDVKM. V lost 3 bases and J lost 2, with 10 bases in between. The CDR3 sequence is 14 residues long. CDR3 sequence: CASSLYVAQETQYF. As DNA, the CDR3 is TGTGCCAGCAGTTTGTATGTGGCTCAAGAGACCCAGTACTTC.